Listed below are T cell receptor beta chains from one sample, sequenced in a study of radiation and T cells in renal cell carcinoma. Clones were sequenced by immunoSEQ multiplex PCR, and TCRdb holds only the in-frame ones, with some missing. Altogether some 150,000 clones are present, approximately 82% being singletons, with the ten largest covering around 21%. Sequenced here: blood, sampled from a patient whose treatment included radiotherapy and nephrectomy. The receptors come from a woman aged 50 to 60 with renal cell carcinoma. Each CDR3 is given with its conserved first and last residue. The order of the fields is CDR3 DNA, CDR3 protein, D gene, J gene, clone size, V gene. A D gene is named only where the DNA matches it firmly. Not every row has a clone size; where given, it reads once, few, many or a size class.

TGTGCCAGCTCCGGGTCCACAGATACGCAGTATTTT,CASSGSTDTQYF,NA,TRBJ2-3,NA,TRBV2
TGCGCCAGCAGCCCTGGTGCGGGGGAGTCCTACGAGCAGTACTTC,CASSPGAGESYEQYF,TRBD2,TRBJ2-7,NA,TRBV4-3
TGTGCCAGCAGCGCGAGCCTCGATTTGAACACTGAAGCTTTCTTT,CASSASLDLNTEAFF,NA,TRBJ1-1,NA,TRBV9
TGTGCCAGCAGCTTAGCATCCGGGATCGGAAACACCATATATTTT,CASSLASGIGNTIYF,NA,TRBJ1-3,NA,TRBV7-2
TGTGCCAGCAGCTCCGCTGGTGAGCAGTACTTC,CASSSAGEQYF,NA,TRBJ2-7,NA,TRBV7-2
TGTGCCAGCAGCGCCGGGACTAGCGGAATCTACGAGCAGTACTTC,CASSAGTSGIYEQYF,TRBD2,TRBJ2-7,once,TRBV13
TGTGCCAGCAGGGAGGGGATCACCTACAATGAGCAGTTCTTC,CASREGITYNEQFF,NA,TRBJ2-1,NA,TRBV6-5
TGTGCCAGCAGCCAGCGGGGACTAGCGGCTATCACAGATACGCAGTATTTT,CASSQRGLAAITDTQYF,TRBD2,TRBJ2-3,NA,TRBV7-2
TGTGCCAGCAGCTTAGTAGGAGTCCAAGAGACCCAGTACTTC,CASSLVGVQETQYF,NA,TRBJ2-5,NA,TRBV7-2
TGTGCCAGCAGTACCCGACAGTATCTTAACAACTATGGCTACACCTTC,CASSTRQYLNNYGYTF,NA,TRBJ1-2,NA,TRBV27
TGTGCCAGCAGCAGGGACGGTACGACCTACGAGCAGTACTTC,CASSRDGTTYEQYF,NA,TRBJ2-7,NA,TRBV6-5
TGTGCCAGCAGCTATAGACAAGAAGCTTTCTTT,CASSYRQEAFF,NA,TRBJ1-1,NA,TRBV5-6
TGTGCCAGCAGCTTAATGGGACACATCACAGATACGCAGTATTTT,CASSLMGHITDTQYF,NA,TRBJ2-3,NA,TRBV11-3
TGCGCCAGCAGCTCCGGCCCGGGTGAGGAGACCCAGTACTTC,CASSSGPGEETQYF,NA,TRBJ2-5,NA,TRBV5-1
TGTGCCAGCAGCTCAGGGGCCGGCTATGGCTACACCTTC,CASSSGAGYGYTF,NA,TRBJ1-2,NA,TRBV7-3
TGTGCCAGCAGTGGGAACACTGAAGCTTTCTTT,CASSGNTEAFF,NA,TRBJ1-1,NA,TRBV5-4
TGTGCCAGCAGGGGGGGCAGGGAAGAGCAGCCCCAGCATTTT,CASRGGREEQPQHF,NA,TRBJ1-5,many,TRBV2
TGTGCCAGCAGTGAAGATGGAGGGACCGGGGCCAACGTCCTGACTTTC,CASSEDGGTGANVLTF,NA,TRBJ2-6,NA,TRBV2
TGCAGCGCCGCCGGGACTAGCGGGGGAACGATGAACACCGGGGAGCTGTTTTTT,CSAAGTSGGTMNTGELFF,TRBD2,TRBJ2-2,NA,TRBV29-1
TGCAGCGTGGAAAAAAAGGCCTTTGGGGGGGGTGAGCAGTTCTTC,CSVEKKAFGGGEQFF,TRBD2,TRBJ2-1,NA,TRBV29-1
TGTGCCAGCAGCCAAAGGGGGTTCTCCTACGAGCAGTACTTC,CASSQRGFSYEQYF,NA,TRBJ2-7,NA,TRBV14
TGTGCCAGCAGCCAAGATAGCGGAGCCGGGGAGACCCAGTACTTC,CASSQDSGAGETQYF,NA,TRBJ2-5,NA,TRBV4-2
TGTGCCAGCAGCCCCCCGTCCGGGGCCAACGTCCTGACTTTC,CASSPPSGANVLTF,NA,TRBJ2-6,NA,TRBV5-6
TGTGCCTGGAGTACGGGACAGTCCTACGAGCAGTACTTC,CAWSTGQSYEQYF,TRBD1,TRBJ2-7,NA,TRBV30
TGTGCCAGCAGCTCGGCCCACCTGAGGAAGACCCAGTACTTC,CASSSAHLRKTQYF,NA,TRBJ2-5,NA,TRBV11-2
TGTGCCCTCATTGGTGTGGGGAAGCCCCAGCATTTT,CALIGVGKPQHF,NA,TRBJ1-5,NA,TRBV15
TGTGCCAGCAGTGGATATATTAGGGGAGAGGGCAATCAGCCCCAGCATTTT,CASSGYIRGEGNQPQHF,NA,TRBJ1-5,few,TRBV2
TGTGCCAGCAGCTTGGAGTTAGCGGCCTACAATGAGCAGTTCTTC,CASSLELAAYNEQFF,NA,TRBJ2-1,NA,TRBV5-4
TGTGCCAGTAGTAGAGGACAGGGGGTTAATGAGCAGTTCTTC,CASSRGQGVNEQFF,TRBD1,TRBJ2-1,NA,TRBV19
TGTGCCAGCAGCTTCGAAATTCGGGAGACCCAGTACTTC,CASSFEIRETQYF,NA,TRBJ2-5,NA,TRBV11-2
TGTGCCAGCATCCTATCAGGGTCCGCCGAGCAGTACTTC,CASILSGSAEQYF,NA,TRBJ2-7,NA,TRBV28
TGTGCCATCAGCCGACAGGGGAGGGACACTGAAGCTTTCTTT,CAISRQGRDTEAFF,TRBD1,TRBJ1-1,NA,TRBV10-3
TGTGCCAGTAGTAATAGGGGACAAATGGAGCTGTTTTTT,CASSNRGQMELFF,NA,TRBJ2-2,NA,TRBV19
TGTGCCAGCAGCGTGGCAGGGGCTAGCTCCTACAATGAGCAGTTCTTC,CASSVAGASSYNEQFF,NA,TRBJ2-1,NA,TRBV9
TGTGCCAGCACCCCCGGGGGACATTCCTATGGCTACACCTTC,CASTPGGHSYGYTF,NA,TRBJ1-2,NA,TRBV2
TGTGCCAGCAGCGTAGGGACACGGGCCGGCACTGAAGCTTTCTTT,CASSVGTRAGTEAFF,NA,TRBJ1-1,NA,TRBV9
TGTGCCAGCTCACCAACGACAGGGACAGATACGCAGTATTTT,CASSPTTGTDTQYF,TRBD1,TRBJ2-3,NA,TRBV18
TGCGCCAGCAGCCAACTAGCGGGAGCCCACGAGCAGTACTTC,CASSQLAGAHEQYF,TRBD2,TRBJ2-7,NA,TRBV4-3
TGTGCCAGCAGCCTCCAGGGGGGCGAGAACTATGGCTACACCTTC,CASSLQGGENYGYTF,TRBD1,TRBJ1-2,NA,TRBV9
TGTGCCAGTACAGGACAGATCAATCAGCCCCAGCATTTT,CASTGQINQPQHF,NA,TRBJ1-5,few,TRBV19
TGTGCCAGCAGATCTACCGGGGAGCTGTTTTTT,CASRSTGELFF,NA,TRBJ2-2,NA,TRBV28
TGTGCCAGCAGTCTCCGGCGGTACACAGATACGCAGTATTTT,CASSLRRYTDTQYF,NA,TRBJ2-3,NA,TRBV7-2
TGCAGCGTTGTTGGGGACTCCTACGAGCAGTACTTC,CSVVGDSYEQYF,NA,TRBJ2-7,NA,TRBV29-1
TGTGCCAGCAGCGTAGGACAGAGTAACTATGGCTACACCTTC,CASSVGQSNYGYTF,NA,TRBJ1-2,NA,TRBV9
TGTGCCATCAGTGACCTGCGGGGTCGAGGCAATGAGCAGTTCTTC,CAISDLRGRGNEQFF,NA,TRBJ2-1,NA,TRBV10-3
TGCAGCGTTGAACTTATCGCAGTAGAGCAGTTCTTC,CSVELIAVEQFF,NA,TRBJ2-1,once,TRBV29-1
TGCGCCAGCAGCTTCCTGACAGGGAACGACTATGGCTACACCTTC,CASSFLTGNDYGYTF,TRBD1,TRBJ1-2,few,TRBV5-1
TGCGCCAGCAGCCAAGGAATAGCGGGGGGTCAAGAGACCCAGTACTTC,CASSQGIAGGQETQYF,TRBD2,TRBJ2-5,NA,TRBV4-3
TGTGCCAGCAGCTTATGGGGGACAGGAGACGAGCAGTACTTC,CASSLWGTGDEQYF,TRBD1,TRBJ2-7,NA,TRBV7-6
TGTGCCTGGAGTGTTTTTCAAGAGACCCAGTACTTC,CAWSVFQETQYF,NA,TRBJ2-5,NA,TRBV30
TGTGCCAGCAGTTTACAGGGAGCGGTTGGCTACACCTTC,CASSLQGAVGYTF,NA,TRBJ1-2,NA,TRBV27
TGTGCCAGCAGCCAAAGTGGGGGTTCCGAGCAGTACTTC,CASSQSGGSEQYF,NA,TRBJ2-7,NA,TRBV9
TGCGCCAGCAGGGACGGGGATCAGCCCCAGCATTTT,CASRDGDQPQHF,NA,TRBJ1-5,NA,TRBV10-2
TGTGCCAGTAGTATTCGGGCAGGGGACGTCCCCCCTGAAGCTTTCTTT,CASSIRAGDVPPEAFF,NA,TRBJ1-1,NA,TRBV19
TGTGCCAGTAGTGTCTCGGCAGGGGCCTACGAGCAGTACTTC,CASSVSAGAYEQYF,NA,TRBJ2-7,NA,TRBV19